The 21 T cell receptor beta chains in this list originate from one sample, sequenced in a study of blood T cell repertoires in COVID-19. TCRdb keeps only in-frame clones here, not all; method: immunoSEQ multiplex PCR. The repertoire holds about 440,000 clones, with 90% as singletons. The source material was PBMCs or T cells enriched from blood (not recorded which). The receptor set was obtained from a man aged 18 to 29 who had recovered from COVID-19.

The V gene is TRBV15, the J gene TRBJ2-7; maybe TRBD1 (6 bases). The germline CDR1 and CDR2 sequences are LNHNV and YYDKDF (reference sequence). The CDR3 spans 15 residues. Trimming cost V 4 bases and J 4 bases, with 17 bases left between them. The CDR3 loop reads CATSIDRDTPYEQYF. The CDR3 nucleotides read TGTGCCACCAGCATCGACCGGGACACACCTTACGAGCAGTACTTC.

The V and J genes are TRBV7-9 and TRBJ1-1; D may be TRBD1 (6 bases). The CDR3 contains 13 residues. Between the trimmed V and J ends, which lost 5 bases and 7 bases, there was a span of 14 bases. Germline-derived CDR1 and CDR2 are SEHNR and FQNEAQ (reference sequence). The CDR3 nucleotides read TGTGCCAGCAGCCTTCGGGGGGCAGGTGAAGCTTTCTTT. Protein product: CASSLRGAGEAFF.

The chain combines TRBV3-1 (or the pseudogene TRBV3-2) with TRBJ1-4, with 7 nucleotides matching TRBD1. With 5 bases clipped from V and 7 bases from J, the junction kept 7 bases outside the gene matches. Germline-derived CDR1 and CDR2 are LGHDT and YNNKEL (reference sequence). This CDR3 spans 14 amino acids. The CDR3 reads CASSSLTGAEKLFF. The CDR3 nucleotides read TGTGCCAGCAGCTCACTCACAGGGGCTGAAAAACTGTTTTTT.

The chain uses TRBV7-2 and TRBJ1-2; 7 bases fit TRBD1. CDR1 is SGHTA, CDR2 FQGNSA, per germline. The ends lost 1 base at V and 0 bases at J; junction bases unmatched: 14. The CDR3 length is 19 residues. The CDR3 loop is CASSLVTGDLSSPNYGYTF. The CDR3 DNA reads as TGTGCCAGCAGCTTAGTAACAGGGGACCTATCTTCACCTAACTATGGCTACACCTTC.

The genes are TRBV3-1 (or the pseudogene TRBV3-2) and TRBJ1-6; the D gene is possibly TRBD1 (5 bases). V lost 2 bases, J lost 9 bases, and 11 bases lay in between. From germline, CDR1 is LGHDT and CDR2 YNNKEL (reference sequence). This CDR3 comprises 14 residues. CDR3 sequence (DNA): TGTGCCAGCAGCCAAAGGGGTAAGGGTTCACCCCTCCACTTT. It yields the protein CASSQRGKGSPLHF.

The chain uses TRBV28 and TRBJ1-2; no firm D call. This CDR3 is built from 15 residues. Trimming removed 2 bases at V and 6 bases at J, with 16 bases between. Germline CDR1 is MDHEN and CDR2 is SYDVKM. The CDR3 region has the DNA TGTGCCAGCAGTTTAGATGGAGGGCACTCGCATGGCTACACCTTC. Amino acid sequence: CASSLDGGHSHGYTF.

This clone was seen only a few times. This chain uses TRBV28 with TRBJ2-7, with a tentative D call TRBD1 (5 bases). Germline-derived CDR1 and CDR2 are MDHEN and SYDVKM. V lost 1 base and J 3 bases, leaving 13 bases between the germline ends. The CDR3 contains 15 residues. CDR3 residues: CASSLSRQGDYEQYF. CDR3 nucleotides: TGTGCCAGCAGTTTATCCCGGCAGGGTGACTACGAGCAGTACTTC.

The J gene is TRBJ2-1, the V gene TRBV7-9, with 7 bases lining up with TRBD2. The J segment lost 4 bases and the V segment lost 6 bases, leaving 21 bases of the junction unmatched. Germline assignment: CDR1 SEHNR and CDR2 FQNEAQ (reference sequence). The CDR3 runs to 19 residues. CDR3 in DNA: TGTGCCAGCAGTCAATTCGGGCGGGGGTACGGAGCTAGGTACAATGAGCAGTTCTTC. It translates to CASSQFGRGYGARYNEQFF.

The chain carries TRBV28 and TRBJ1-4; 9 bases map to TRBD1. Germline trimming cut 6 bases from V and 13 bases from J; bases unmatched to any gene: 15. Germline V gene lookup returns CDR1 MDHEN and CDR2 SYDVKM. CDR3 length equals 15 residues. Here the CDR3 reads CASSLPRDRAKGLFF. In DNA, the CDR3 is TGTGCCAGCAGCCTGCCGCGGGACAGGGCTAAAGGACTGTTTTTT.

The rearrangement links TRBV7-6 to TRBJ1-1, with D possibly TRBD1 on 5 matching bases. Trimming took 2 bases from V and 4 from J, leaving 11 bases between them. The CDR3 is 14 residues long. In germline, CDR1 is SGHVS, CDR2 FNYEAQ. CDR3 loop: CASSLSTVGTEAFF. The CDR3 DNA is TGTGCCAGCAGCTTATCGACAGTCGGCACTGAAGCTTTCTTT.

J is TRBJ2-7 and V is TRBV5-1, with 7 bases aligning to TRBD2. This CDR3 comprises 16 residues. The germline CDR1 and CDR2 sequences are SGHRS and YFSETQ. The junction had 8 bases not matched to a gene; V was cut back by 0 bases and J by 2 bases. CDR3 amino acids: CASSLGSGEGTYEQYF. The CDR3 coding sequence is TGCGCCAGCAGCTTGGGATCGGGGGAGGGGACCTACGAGCAGTACTTC.

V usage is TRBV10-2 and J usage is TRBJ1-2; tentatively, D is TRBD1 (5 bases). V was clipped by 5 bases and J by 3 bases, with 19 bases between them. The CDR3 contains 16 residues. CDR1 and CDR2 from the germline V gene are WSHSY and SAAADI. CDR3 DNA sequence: TGCGCCAGCAGTCCCGGGCTCCGGGACTTGCACTATGGCTACACCTTC. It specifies CASSPGLRDLHYGYTF.

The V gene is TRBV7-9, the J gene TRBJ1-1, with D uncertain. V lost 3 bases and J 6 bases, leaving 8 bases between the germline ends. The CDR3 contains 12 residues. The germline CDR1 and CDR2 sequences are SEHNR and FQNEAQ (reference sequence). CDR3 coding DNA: TGTGCCAGCAGCTTGGAGGGAGCTGAAGCTTTCTTT. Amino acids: CASSLEGAEAFF.

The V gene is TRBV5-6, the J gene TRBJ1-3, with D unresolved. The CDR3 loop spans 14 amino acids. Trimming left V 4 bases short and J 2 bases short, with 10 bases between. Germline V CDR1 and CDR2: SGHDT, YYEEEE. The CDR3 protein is CASSTYRAGNTIYF. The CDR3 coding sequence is TGTGCCAGCAGCACCTACAGAGCTGGAAACACCATATATTTT.

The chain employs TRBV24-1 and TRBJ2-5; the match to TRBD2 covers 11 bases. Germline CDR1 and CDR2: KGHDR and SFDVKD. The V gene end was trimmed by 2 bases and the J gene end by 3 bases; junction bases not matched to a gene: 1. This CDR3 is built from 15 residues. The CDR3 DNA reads TGTGCCACCAGTGATTCACTAGCGGGGGAAGAGACCCAGTACTTC. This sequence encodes CATSDSLAGEETQYF.

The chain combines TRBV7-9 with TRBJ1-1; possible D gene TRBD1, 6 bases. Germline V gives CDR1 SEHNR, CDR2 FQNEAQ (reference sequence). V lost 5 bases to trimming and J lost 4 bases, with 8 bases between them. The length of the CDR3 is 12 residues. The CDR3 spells CASSKQGTEAFF. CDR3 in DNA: TGTGCCAGCAGCAAACAGGGCACTGAAGCTTTCTTT.

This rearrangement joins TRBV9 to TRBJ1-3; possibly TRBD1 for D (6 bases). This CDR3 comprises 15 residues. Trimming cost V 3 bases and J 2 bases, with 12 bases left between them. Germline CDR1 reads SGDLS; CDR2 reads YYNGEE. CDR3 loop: CASSEQGATGNTIYF. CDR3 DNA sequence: TGTGCCAGCAGCGAACAGGGAGCAACTGGAAACACCATATATTTT.

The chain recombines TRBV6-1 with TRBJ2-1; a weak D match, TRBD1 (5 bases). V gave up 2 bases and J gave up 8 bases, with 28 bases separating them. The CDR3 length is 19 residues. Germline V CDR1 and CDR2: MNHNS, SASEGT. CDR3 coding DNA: TGTGCCAGCAGTGAACAGCGAGTCTACAGGCCAGACGAGAGCGATGAGCAGTTCTTC. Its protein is CASSEQRVYRPDESDEQFF.

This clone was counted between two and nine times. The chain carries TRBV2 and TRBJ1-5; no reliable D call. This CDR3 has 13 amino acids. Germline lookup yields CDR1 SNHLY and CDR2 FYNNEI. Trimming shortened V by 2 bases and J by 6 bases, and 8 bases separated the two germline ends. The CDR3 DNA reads TGTGCCAGCAGTGAAAGTCGGGGTCAGCCCCAGCATTTT. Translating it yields CASSESRGQPQHF.

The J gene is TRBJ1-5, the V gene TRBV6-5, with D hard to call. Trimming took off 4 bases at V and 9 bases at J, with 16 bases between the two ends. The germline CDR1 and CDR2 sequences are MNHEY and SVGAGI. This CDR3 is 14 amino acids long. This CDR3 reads CASSFRGSDWPQHF. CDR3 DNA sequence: TGTGCCAGCAGTTTTCGGGGATCTGACTGGCCCCAGCATTTT.

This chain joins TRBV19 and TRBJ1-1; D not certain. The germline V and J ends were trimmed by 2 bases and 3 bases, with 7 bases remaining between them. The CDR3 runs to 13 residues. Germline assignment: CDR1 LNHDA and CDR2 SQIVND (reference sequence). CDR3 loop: CASSIRDYTEAFF. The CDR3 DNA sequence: TGTGCCAGTAGTATAAGAGATTACACTGAAGCTTTCTTT.